The T cell receptor beta chain described here comes from a study of blood T cell repertoires in COVID-19 (dated by TCRdb to about 2020). Broadly, across the study: Collaborator samples came from the United States, Italy and Spain and covered acute and convalescent phases of COVID-19. The material from the prospective study consisted of cDNA or gDNA derived from T cells, B-cell-depleted T cells, or PBMCs. Deeply sampled blood TCRbeta repertoires from subjects exposed to, actively infected with, or recovered from COVID-19 were included in the dataset. The repertoires were made available in a free public database intended to serve as a resource for research on the immune response to SARS-CoV-2. Samples came from the ongoing ImmuneRACE study (first 160 participants) plus 1,254 subjects from 6 global collaborators. The sample metadata nearly always contained a de-identified subject ID, COVID-19 status, age in years and sex. HLA class I and class II types, where available, came from metadata supplied by the sample provider rather than from assay-based typing. General study outcomes and caveats: The amount of clinical and demographic metadata varied by source and participant and was provided uncurated.

Each collaborating institution followed its own protocols to collect whole blood in K2EDTA tubes. For TCRbeta analysis, collaborators shipped samples in one of three forms: frozen whole blood, isolated PBMCs, or DNA extracted from either of those sample types. With respect to this clone: Its antigen is still unknown. Base qualities are not recorded, but no much larger clone differs from it by a single base.

Based on the germline V gene, the CDR1 and CDR2 sequences are SGHTA and FQGNSA. Unmatched junction bases come to 5, with V trimmed by 5 bases and J by 3 bases. There are 15 amino acids in the CDR3, from cysteine to phenylalanine inclusive. Only the CDR3 portion is preserved as DNA: 45 bases, with reading frame beginning at the first base. The immunoSEQ Assay, a bias-controlled multiplex PCR, was used to amplify TCRbeta CDR3 regions from genomic DNA. On the authors' methods: The number of nucleated cells in each sample was estimated from the amplification of reference gene primers within the assay. To quantify the absolute abundance of each unique TCRbeta CDR3 rearrangement, sequence reads were collapsed and filtered. Productive Simpson clonality was computed per sample as the square root of Simpson's diversity index over productive rearrangements. Entries here come from immuneACCESS through TCRdb and include only in-frame sequences with V and J called. Some clones fail to appear in such tables; in the studies checked, an unresolved V gene covers under half of the shortfall, and the cause of the remainder is unknown. That table gives V, J and clone size, and the DNA gave D and trimming. The sample table shows roughly 230,000 clones, and 88% are seen once. The ten largest clones take up roughly 1.7% of the sample.

The TCR was taken from a man between 70 and 80 years old with acute or convalescent COVID-19. The sequence is built from TRBV7-2 and TRBJ2-2; the central 8 bases match TRBD1. Sample: peripheral blood. Here is the DNA: TGTGCCAGCAGCCAACCGGGACAGGACACCGGGGAGCTGTTTTTT. It specifies CASSQPGQDTGELFF.